A single T cell receptor (beta chain) is shown here with its context. The antigen is not known. Clones were read by immunoSEQ multiplex PCR, and TCRdb kept only the in-frame ones, dropping some. The sample holds 60,000 to 65,000 clones, 70% to 80% seen once. The germline V gene encodes CDR1 SGHVS and CDR2 FQNEAQ. The germline V and J ends were trimmed by 5 bases and 2 bases, with 12 bases remaining between them. There are 14 residues in the CDR3. The sample originates from a study of siplizumab effects on memory and regulatory T cells. Findings and caveats of the study: Unstimulated naive T cells seemed to show more diversity than memory cells did, and they also seemed to be among the major contributors to the alloresponse. Poor capture below about 10^-5 frequency left most alloreactive clones unmapped to unstimulated subsets.

This clonotype was sampled from a human donor in good health. The sequencing sample was made of memory CD4+ T cells sorted from blood. The chain has TRBV7-8 and TRBJ1-2, with D unclear. The CDR3 DNA reads as TGTGCCAGCAGCCGAGACACTATAAACTATGGCTACACCTTC. The encoded protein is CASSRDTINYGYTF.